The source of this T cell receptor beta chain is a study of T cell responses to AZD1222 COVID-19 vaccine. As to this clone: Its antigen is still unknown.

The protocol was immunoSEQ multiplex PCR, while the TCRdb copy is restricted to in-frame clones and leaves out a portion. Of 150,000 to 200,000 clones listed, more than 80% were seen once; the top ten hold about 4.3%. General study results and limits: Only a handful of people who got AZD1222 tested seropositive at baseline. Clonal diversity was possibly underestimated, and white British individuals and females predominated among donors.

The sequencing here drew on peripheral blood, taken 28 days after the second dose of the MenACWY control vaccine. The TCR comes from an adult who received the MenACWY meningococcal vaccine as a control.

This chain's CDR3 is CASSQFTGGATGELFF. As DNA, the CDR3 is TGCGCCAGCAGCCAATTTACAGGGGGCGCAACCGGGGAGCTGTTTTTT. The chain uses TRBV4-3 and TRBJ2-2; 9 positions agree with TRBD1. CDR3 length: 16 residues. Germline trimming cut 2 bases from V and 5 bases from J; bases unmatched to any gene: 6. The germline V gene has CDR1 LGHNA and CDR2 YSLEER.